This TCR beta chain was retrieved from a study of human T cells and chemical hapten exposure. Study as a whole: Each week of the approximately 26-week study, patients had diphenylcyclopropenone applied to the scalp.

Study conclusions and caveats: While controls formed fewer of them, expanded TCRs formed significantly more large CDR3 similarity clusters.

Regarding time point: patch test 3, about 24 weeks after DPC sensitization. Treatment described: therapeutic diphenylcyclopropenone sensitization with weekly scalp DPC. Within the library, unique molecular identifiers were attached to each individual cDNA molecule. Per the original data handling: TCR counts had a median of 95,638 per sample and spanned roughly 23,224 to 750,000. TCRdb used MiXCR to reprocess the RACE reads, holding one entry per CDR3 protein. TCRdb, not the authors, supplied the V and J calls. The sample lists 90,000 to 110,000 distinct CDR3 sequences, 34% seen once, with around 2.8% in the top ten. The V and J ends lost 6 bases and 8 bases respectively, with 22 bases between them. Germline CDR1 MNHEY, CDR2 SVGEGT. The CDR3 length is 15 residues. This clonotype was seen a few times. Its target is not known.

The J gene is TRBJ1-1, the V gene TRBV6-2 or TRBV6-3; D perhaps matches TRBD1 (6 bases). The TCR comes from a man aged 40-49 years with alopecia areata. Some clones in this sample may be carry-over from other donors' samples. Sequencing was performed on whole blood, taken in connection with sensitization to the hapten diphenylcyclopropenone (DPC). CDR3 in amino acids: CASSSPNRAGTEAFF. The CDR3 coding sequence is TGTGCCAGCAGCTCCCCTAACAGGGCGGGAACCGAAGCTTTCTTT.